These T cell receptor beta chains were read from a single sample in a study of control samples from healthy donors and cancer patients. Profiled with immunoSEQ multiplex PCR; TCRdb holds only in-frame clones, not every one. The sample includes 140,000 to 150,000 clones, 75% to 95% seen only once; the top ten take approximately 3.4%. The sequencing input was blood. The receptors here all came from a man aged 25 to 45 in good health. The CDR3 runs from the conserved cysteine through the conserved F or W. The D gene is left open where the match is weak. Size values are once, few and many counts, or a class for expanded clones, and some rows have none.

length,size,D,V,J,DNA,CDR3
17,NA,NA,TRBV5-4,TRBJ2-6,TGTGCCAGCAGCTTGGCAGTGGACAACTCTGGGGCCAACGTCCTGACTTTC,CASSLAVDNSGANVLTF
13,NA,TRBD1,TRBV12-3/TRBV12-4,TRBJ1-1,TGTGCCAGCAGTGGGGACAGCAACACTGAAGCTTTCTTT,CASSGDSNTEAFF
18,NA,TRBD2,TRBV3-1/TRBV3-2,TRBJ2-1,TGTGCCAGCAGCCAAGATACACTAGCGGGGGGGCATGTCAATGAGCAGTTCTTC,CASSQDTLAGGHVNEQFF
18,NA,TRBD1,TRBV3-1/TRBV3-2,TRBJ1-4,TGTGCCAGCAGCCAACGGGGGGACAGGAGTGCAACTAATGAAAAACTGTTTTTT,CASSQRGDRSATNEKLFF
12,NA,NA,TRBV28,TRBJ1-5,TGTGCCAGCAGTTTAGAAGGGGAGCCCCAGCATTTT,CASSLEGEPQHF
16,NA,NA,TRBV5-6,TRBJ1-6,TGTGCCAGCAGTTTGTCGGCTGCTCGCCTTAATTCACCCCTCCACTTT,CASSLSAARLNSPLHF
14,NA,TRBD1,TRBV6-5,TRBJ2-5,TGTGCCAGCAGTTTTCGACAGGGAGAGAAGACCCAGTACTTC,CASSFRQGEKTQYF
13,NA,NA,TRBV5-5,TRBJ2-1,TGTGCCAGCAGCCTGGGGACATACAATGAGCAGTTCTTC,CASSLGTYNEQFF
13,once,TRBD2,TRBV10-1,TRBJ2-3,TGCGCCAGCACCCCGGGACTATCCCAATCGCAGTATTTT,CASTPGLSQSQYF
22,NA,TRBD2,TRBV6-1,TRBJ2-1,TGTGCCAGCAGTGAACGTGAAGACCTGAGACTAGCGGGGGGGCAAAGTGTCAATGAGCAGTTCTTC,CASSEREDLRLAGGQSVNEQFF
16,NA,NA,TRBV5-4,TRBJ2-1,TGTGCCAGCAGCCCACCAAGACCAGCGGGCTACAATGAGCAGTTCTTC,CASSPPRPAGYNEQFF
13,NA,NA,TRBV10-3,TRBJ1-2,TGTGCCATCAGTGACTCCGGTCCCTATGGCTACACCTTC,CAISDSGPYGYTF
17,NA,TRBD2,TRBV5-4,TRBJ2-7,TGTGCCAGCAGCTTGGACCTGACTAGCGGGGCCTCCTACGAGCAGTACTTC,CASSLDLTSGASYEQYF
14,NA,TRBD1,TRBV7-3,TRBJ1-1,TGTGCCAGCAGCTCGCCCGGGACAGGGTCTGTAGCTTTCTTT,CASSSPGTGSVAFF
15,NA,NA,TRBV9,TRBJ2-7,TGTGCCAGCAGCGGAAATACAGGGGAGGGTCGTGAGCAGTACTTC,CASSGNTGEGREQYF
15,once,NA,TRBV28,TRBJ2-3,TGTGCCAGCAGTTTGGGGGGGGCAGTCACAGATACGCAGTATTTT,CASSLGGAVTDTQYF
16,NA,TRBD1,TRBV6-5,TRBJ2-7,TGTGCCAGCAGTTCTCCCTCCGGGACAGAAAACTACGAGCAGTACTTC,CASSSPSGTENYEQYF
13,NA,TRBD1,TRBV7-9,TRBJ1-2,TGTGCCAGCAGCTTAGTAGGGGGCGATGGCTACACCTTC,CASSLVGGDGYTF
18,NA,NA,TRBV5-1,TRBJ1-3,TGCGCCAGCAGCTTGGGTCCGGGGTTGGGGATCTCTGGAAACACCATATATTTT,CASSLGPGLGISGNTIYF
16,few,NA,TRBV24-1,TRBJ2-2,TGTGCCACCAGTGACCCAGGGGGCGCGGGAGCCGGGGAGCTGTTTTTT,CATSDPGGAGAGELFF
12,NA,NA,TRBV12-3/TRBV12-4,TRBJ1-2,TGTGCCAGCAGTTTGGGGGTCGGAGGCTACACCTTC,CASSLGVGGYTF
14,NA,NA,TRBV27,TRBJ1-1,TGTGCCAGCAGTTTAGGGGGGGCAACGACTGAAGCTTTCTTT,CASSLGGATTEAFF
13,few,NA,TRBV27,TRBJ1-1,TGTGCCAGCGCCTGGGGTAGTTCGACTGAAGCTTTCTTT,CASAWGSSTEAFF
13,NA,NA,TRBV6-1,TRBJ1-5,TGTGCCAGCAGTGAATTAGCGGGTCAGCCCCAGCATTTT,CASSELAGQPQHF
11,NA,NA,TRBV2,TRBJ2-7,TGTGCCAGCAGTCCGGCTTCGGAGCAGTACTTC,CASSPASEQYF
16,NA,NA,TRBV11-2,TRBJ1-6,TGTGCCAGCAGCTTAGATCTTGCGGGGTGGGATTCACCCCTCCACTTT,CASSLDLAGWDSPLHF
13,NA,NA,TRBV19,TRBJ1-2,TGTGCCAGTAGCATCACAGGTTACTATGGCTACACCTTC,CASSITGYYGYTF
13,NA,NA,TRBV12-3/TRBV12-4,TRBJ2-2,TGTGCCAGCACCGCCGTGAGGGACGGGGAGCTGTTTTTT,CASTAVRDGELFF
14,NA,NA,TRBV5-5,TRBJ2-7,TGTGCCAGCAGCCCACCAGAGTTCTCCTACGAGCAGTACTTC,CASSPPEFSYEQYF
14,NA,NA,TRBV5-4,TRBJ2-7,TGTGCCAGCAGCTTGGAGGGTAGAAGGTACGAGCAGTACTTC,CASSLEGRRYEQYF
14,once,NA,TRBV21-1,TRBJ1-2,TGTGCCAGCAGCAAGACGGGGACAGTTTATGGCTACACCTTC,CASSKTGTVYGYTF
14,NA,NA,TRBV28,TRBJ1-1,TGTGCCAGCAGTCCCCGTGTGGGGGACACTGAAGCTTTCTTT,CASSPRVGDTEAFF
14,NA,TRBD1,TRBV9,TRBJ2-2,TGTGCCAGCAGCGTACAGGGGGCGCCCGGGGAGCTGTTTTTT,CASSVQGAPGELFF
15,NA,NA,TRBV7-2,TRBJ1-6,TGTGCCAGCAGCGTCCTTGTGGGCTATAATTCACCCCTCCACTTT,CASSVLVGYNSPLHF
13,NA,NA,TRBV10-1,TRBJ2-1,TGCGCCAGCAGTGTAGGCTACGGCGATGAGCAGTTCTTC,CASSVGYGDEQFF
13,NA,NA,TRBV12-5,TRBJ1-1,TGTGCTAGTGGTTTGGGAGTCGGAACTGAAGCTTTCTTT,CASGLGVGTEAFF
13,NA,NA,TRBV30,TRBJ1-5,TGTGCCTGGAGTGCGAGCCGATACCAGCCCCAGCATTTT,CAWSASRYQPQHF